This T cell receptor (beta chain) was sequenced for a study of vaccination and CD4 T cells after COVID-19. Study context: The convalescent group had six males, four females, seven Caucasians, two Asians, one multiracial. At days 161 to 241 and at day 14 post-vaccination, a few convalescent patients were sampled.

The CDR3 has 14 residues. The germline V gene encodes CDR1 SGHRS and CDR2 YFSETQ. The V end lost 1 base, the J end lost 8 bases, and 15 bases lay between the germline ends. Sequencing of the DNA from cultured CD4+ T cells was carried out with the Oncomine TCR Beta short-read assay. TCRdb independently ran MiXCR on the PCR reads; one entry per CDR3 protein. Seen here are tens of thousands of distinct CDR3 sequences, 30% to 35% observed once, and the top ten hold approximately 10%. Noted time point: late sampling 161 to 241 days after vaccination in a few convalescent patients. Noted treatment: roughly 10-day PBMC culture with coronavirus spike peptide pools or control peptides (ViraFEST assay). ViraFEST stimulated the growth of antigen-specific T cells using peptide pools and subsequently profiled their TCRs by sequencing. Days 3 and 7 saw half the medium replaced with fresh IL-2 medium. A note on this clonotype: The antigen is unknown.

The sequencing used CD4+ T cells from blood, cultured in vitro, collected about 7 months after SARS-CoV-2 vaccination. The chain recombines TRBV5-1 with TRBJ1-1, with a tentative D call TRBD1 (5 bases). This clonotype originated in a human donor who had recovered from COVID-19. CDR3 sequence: CASSLPGSWDEAFF. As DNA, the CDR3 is TGCGCCAGCAGCTTGCCCGGGAGCTGGGACGAAGCTTTCTTT.